What follows describes a single T cell receptor (beta chain). Antigen specificity is unknown. Some clones are missing from TCRdb's copy, which holds only in-frame ones; the method was immunoSEQ multiplex PCR. The sample holds tens of thousands of clones, 60% to 85% seen once. This record belongs to a study of a mutant IDH1 vaccine in newly diagnosed glioma. Study as a whole: Patients got radiotherapy, temozolomide, or both beforehand, and most got both.

The CDR3 loop spans 12 amino acids. In germline, CDR1 is SNHLY, CDR2 FYNNEI. With 9 bases removed from V and 5 bases from J, the gap between germline ends came to 13 bases. Described time point: baseline, week 1 (first vaccination visit). Regarding treatment: pre-vaccination baseline after standard-of-care therapy. There were new WHO grade 3 or 4 astrocytomas in the donors, and these were IDH1-mutant and ATRX-lost. General observations from the study: Of the patients, 85% to 95% had vaccine-induced immune responses. Apparently unrelated to pseudoprogression were changes in the top peripheral T cell clonotypes.

The chain recombines TRBV2 with TRBJ2-5, with D perhaps matching TRBD2 (5 bases). The sequenced sample was PBMCs, obtained from a glioma patient treated with radiotherapy, temozolomide or both. This clonotype was obtained from a man aged 50-60 years with glioma. In DNA form, the CDR3 reads TGTGCCAGTGGACGGGGATTGGAGACCCAGTACTTC. Translated, it gives CASGRGLETQYF.